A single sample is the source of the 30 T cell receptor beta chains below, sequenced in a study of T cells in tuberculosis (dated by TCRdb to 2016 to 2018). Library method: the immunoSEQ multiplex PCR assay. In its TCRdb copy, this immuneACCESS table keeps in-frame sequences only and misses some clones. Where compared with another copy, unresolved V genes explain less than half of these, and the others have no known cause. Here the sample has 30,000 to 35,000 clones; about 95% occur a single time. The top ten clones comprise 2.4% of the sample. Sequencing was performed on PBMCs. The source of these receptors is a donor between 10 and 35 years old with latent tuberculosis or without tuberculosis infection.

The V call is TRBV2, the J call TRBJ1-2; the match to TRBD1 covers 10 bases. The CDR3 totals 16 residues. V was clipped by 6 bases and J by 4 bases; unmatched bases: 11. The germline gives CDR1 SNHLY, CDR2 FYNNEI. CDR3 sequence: CASSDPGQGSFYGYTF. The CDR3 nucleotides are TGTGCCAGCAGCGACCCGGGACAGGGGTCCTTCTATGGCTACACCTTC.

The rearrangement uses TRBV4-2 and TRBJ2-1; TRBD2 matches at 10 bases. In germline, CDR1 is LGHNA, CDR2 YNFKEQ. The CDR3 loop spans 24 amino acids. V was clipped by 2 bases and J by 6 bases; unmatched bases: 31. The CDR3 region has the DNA TGTGCCAGCAGCCAAAGGGGATCTATCGGGGTCCCCCAGCTCAGCGGGGGGGCCGGCAATGAGCAGTTCTTC. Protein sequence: CASSQRGSIGVPQLSGGAGNEQFF.

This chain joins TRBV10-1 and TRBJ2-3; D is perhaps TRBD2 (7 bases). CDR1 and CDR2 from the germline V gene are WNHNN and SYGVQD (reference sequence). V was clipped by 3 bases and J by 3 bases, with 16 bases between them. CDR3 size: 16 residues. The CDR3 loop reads CASSEVRGGLTDTQYF. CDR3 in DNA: TGCGCCAGCAGTGAAGTCAGGGGAGGGTTGACAGATACGCAGTATTTT.

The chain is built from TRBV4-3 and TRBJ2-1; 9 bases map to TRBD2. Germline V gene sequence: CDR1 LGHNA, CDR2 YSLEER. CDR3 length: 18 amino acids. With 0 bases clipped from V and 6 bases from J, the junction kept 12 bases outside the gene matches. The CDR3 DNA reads TGCGCCAGCAGCCAAGAAACCCCGGGAGCGGGGGGCTCCAATGAGCAGTTCTTC. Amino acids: CASSQETPGAGGSNEQFF.

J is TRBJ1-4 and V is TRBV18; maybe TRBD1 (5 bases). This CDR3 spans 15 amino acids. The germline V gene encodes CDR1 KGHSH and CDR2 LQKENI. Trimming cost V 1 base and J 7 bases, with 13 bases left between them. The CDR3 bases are TGTGCCAGCTCACCACGTAGGGGCCAGGGTGAAAAACTGTTTTTT. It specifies CASSPRRGQGEKLFF.

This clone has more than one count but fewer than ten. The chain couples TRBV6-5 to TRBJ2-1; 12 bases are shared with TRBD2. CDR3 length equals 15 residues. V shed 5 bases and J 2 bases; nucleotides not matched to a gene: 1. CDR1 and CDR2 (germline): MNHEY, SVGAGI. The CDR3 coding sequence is TGTGCCAGCAGTCGGACTAGCGGGACCTACAATGAGCAGTTCTTC. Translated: CASSRTSGTYNEQFF.

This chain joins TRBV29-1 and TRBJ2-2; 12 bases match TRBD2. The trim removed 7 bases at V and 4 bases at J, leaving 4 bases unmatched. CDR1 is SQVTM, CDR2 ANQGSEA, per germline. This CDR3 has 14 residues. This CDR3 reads CSATSGSLTGELFF. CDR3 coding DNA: TGCAGCGCGACTAGCGGGAGTCTCACCGGGGAGCTGTTTTTT.

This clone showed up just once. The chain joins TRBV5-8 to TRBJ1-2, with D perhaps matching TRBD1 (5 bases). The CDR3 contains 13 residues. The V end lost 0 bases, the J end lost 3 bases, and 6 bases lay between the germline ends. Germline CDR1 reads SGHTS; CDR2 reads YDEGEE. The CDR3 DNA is TGTGCCAGCAGCTTGGGGGGCCACTATGGCTACACCTTC. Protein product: CASSLGGHYGYTF.

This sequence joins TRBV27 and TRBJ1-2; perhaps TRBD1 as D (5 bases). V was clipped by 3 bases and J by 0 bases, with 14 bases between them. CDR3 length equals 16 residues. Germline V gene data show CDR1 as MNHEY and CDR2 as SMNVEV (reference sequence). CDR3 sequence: CASSLDKFTANYGYTF. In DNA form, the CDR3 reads TGTGCCAGCAGTTTGGACAAGTTTACGGCTAACTATGGCTACACCTTC.

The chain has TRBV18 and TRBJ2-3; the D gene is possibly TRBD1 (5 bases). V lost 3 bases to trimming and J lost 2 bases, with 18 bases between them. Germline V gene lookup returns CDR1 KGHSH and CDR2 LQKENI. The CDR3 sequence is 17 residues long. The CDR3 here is CASSPRPSLGDTDTQYF. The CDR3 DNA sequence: TGTGCCAGCTCACCGCGACCCTCCCTAGGGGACACAGATACGCAGTATTTT.

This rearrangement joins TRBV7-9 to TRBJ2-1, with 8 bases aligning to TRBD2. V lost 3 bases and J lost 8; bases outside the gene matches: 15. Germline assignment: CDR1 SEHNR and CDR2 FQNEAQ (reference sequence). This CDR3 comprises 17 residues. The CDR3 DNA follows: TGTGCCAGCAGCTTGGGGCGTACTAGCGGATTAGCGGATGAGCAGTTCTTC. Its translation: CASSLGRTSGLADEQFF.

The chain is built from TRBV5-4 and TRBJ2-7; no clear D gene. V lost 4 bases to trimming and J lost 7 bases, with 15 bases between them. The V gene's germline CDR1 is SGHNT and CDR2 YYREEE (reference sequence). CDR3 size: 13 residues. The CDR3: CASSPTASGEQYF. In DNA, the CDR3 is TGTGCCAGCAGCCCGACCGCCTCCGGGGAGCAGTACTTC.

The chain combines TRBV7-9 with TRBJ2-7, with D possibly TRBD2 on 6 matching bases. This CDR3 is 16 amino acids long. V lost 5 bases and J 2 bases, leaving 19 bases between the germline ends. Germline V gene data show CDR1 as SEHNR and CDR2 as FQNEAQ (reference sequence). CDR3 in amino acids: CASSKGTSGSPYEQYF. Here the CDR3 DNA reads TGTGCCAGCAGCAAGGGGACTTCGGGGAGTCCCTACGAGCAGTACTTC.

The CDR3 bases are TGCGCCAGCAGCCCTTCCTCGACAGGGATCGATGGCTACACCTTC. This codes for CASSPSSTGIDGYTF. The chain joins TRBV4-1 to TRBJ1-2, with 7 bases fitting TRBD1. CDR3 length: 15 residues. CDR1 is MGHRA and CDR2 is YSYEKL in the germline V gene. J was trimmed by 6 bases and V by 4 bases; bases with no gene match: 11.

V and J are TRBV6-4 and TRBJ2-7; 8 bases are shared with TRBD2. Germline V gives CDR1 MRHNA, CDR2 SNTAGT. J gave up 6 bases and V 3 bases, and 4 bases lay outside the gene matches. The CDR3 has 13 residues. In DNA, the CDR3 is TGTGCCAGCAGTGAGACTAGCGAGGGCGAGCAGTACTTC. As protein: CASSETSEGEQYF.

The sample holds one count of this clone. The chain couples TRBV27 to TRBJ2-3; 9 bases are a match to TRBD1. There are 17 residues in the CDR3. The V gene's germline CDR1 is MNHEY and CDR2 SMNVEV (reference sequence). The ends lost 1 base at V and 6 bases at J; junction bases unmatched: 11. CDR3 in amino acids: CASSLWETGGVLDTQYF. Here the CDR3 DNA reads TGTGCCAGCAGTTTATGGGAAACAGGGGGCGTTTTGGATACGCAGTATTTT.

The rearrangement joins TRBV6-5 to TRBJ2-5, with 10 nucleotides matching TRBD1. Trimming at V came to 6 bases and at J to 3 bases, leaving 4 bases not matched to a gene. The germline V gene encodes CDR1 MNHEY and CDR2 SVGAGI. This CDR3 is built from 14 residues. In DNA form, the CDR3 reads TGTGCCAGCAGGCGGACAGGGGGAGAAGAGACCCAGTACTTC. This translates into CASRRTGGEETQYF.

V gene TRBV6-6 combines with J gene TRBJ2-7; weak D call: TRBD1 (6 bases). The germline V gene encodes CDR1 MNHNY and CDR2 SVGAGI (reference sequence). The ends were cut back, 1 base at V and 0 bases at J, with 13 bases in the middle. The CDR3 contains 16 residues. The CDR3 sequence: CASSYLGRGNSYEQYF. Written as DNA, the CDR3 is TGTGCCAGCAGTTACTTGGGCAGGGGAAACTCCTACGAGCAGTACTTC.

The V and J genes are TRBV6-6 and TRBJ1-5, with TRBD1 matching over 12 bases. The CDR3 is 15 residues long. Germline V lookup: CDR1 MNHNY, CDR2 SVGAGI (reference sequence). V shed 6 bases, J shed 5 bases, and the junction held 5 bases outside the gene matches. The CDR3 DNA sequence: TGTGCCAGCAGCAGGGACAGGGGGCTGGATCAGCCCCAGCATTTT. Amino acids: CASSRDRGLDQPQHF.

CDR3 sequence reads: CATSPSIAGGRETQYF. The CDR3 DNA reads as TGTGCCACCAGCCCCTCTATAGCGGGAGGTAGGGAGACCCAGTACTTC. This sequence joins TRBV15 and TRBJ2-5; 10 bases agree with TRBD2. The CDR3 is made up of 16 amino acids. Germline V gene sequence: CDR1 LNHNV, CDR2 YYDKDF (reference sequence). The V gene end was trimmed by 5 bases and the J gene end by 5 bases; junction bases not matched to a gene: 11. Complete variable domain (other parts from reference TRBV15 and TRBJ2-5): DAMVIQNPRYQVTQFGKPVTLSCSQTLNHNVMYWYQQKSSQAPKLLFHYYDKDFNNEADTPDNFQSRRPNTSFCFLDIRSPGLGDTAMYLCATSPSIAGGRETQYFGPGTRLLVL.

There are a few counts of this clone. The CDR3 DNA reads TGTGCCAGCAGCCACAGGGGGGGCCTCTCTGGAAACACCATATATTTT. Translating it yields CASSHRGGLSGNTIYF. The genes are TRBV11-3 and TRBJ1-3; 8 nucleotides match TRBD1. Germline V gives CDR1 SGHNT, CDR2 YENEEA. The length of the CDR3 is 16 residues. J gave up 0 bases and V 5 bases, and 6 bases lay outside the gene matches.

DNA of the CDR3: TGCAGCGTTAACTTGGTTACAACTAATGAAAAACTGTTTTTT. Translation: CSVNLVTTNEKLFF. The chain couples TRBV29-1 to TRBJ1-4, with D unclear. With 5 bases removed from V and 0 bases from J, the gap between germline ends came to 10 bases. The CDR3 covers 14 residues. The V gene's germline CDR1 is SQVTM and CDR2 ANQGSEA. The full variable domain, completed using reference TRBV29-1 and TRBJ1-4, is SAVISQKPSRDICQRGTSLTIQCQVDSQVTMMFWYRQQPGQSLTLIATANQGSEATYESGFVIDKFPISRPNLTFSTLTVSNMSPEDSSIYLCSVNLVTTNEKLFFGSGTQLSVL.

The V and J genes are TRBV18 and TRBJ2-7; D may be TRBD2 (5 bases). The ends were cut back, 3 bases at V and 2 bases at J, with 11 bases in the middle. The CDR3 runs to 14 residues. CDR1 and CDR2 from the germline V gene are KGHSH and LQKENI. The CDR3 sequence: CASSPPWEPYEQYF. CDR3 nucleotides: TGTGCCAGCTCACCTCCCTGGGAGCCCTACGAGCAGTACTTC.

The CDR3 sequence is CASSGGQGKTGELFF. DNA for the CDR3: TGTGCCAGCAGCGGGGGTCAGGGAAAAACCGGGGAGCTGTTTTTT. This chain connects TRBV9 to TRBJ2-2; D might be TRBD1 (5 bases). CDR3 size: 15 residues. Germline loops: CDR1 SGDLS, CDR2 YYNGEE. Trimming took 3 bases from V and 5 from J, leaving 14 bases between them. The full variable domain, with the rest looked up from reference TRBV9 and TRBJ2-2, is DSGVTQTPKHLITATGQRVTLRCSPRSGDLSVYWYQQSLDQGLQFLIQYYNGEERAKGNILERFSAQQFPDLHSELNLSSLELGDSALYFCASSGGQGKTGELFFGEGSRLTVL.

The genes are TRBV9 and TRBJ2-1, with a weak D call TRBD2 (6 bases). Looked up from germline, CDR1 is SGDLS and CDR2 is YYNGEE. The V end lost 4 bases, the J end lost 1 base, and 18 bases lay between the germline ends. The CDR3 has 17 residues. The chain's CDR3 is CASSPKEGLPSYNEQFF. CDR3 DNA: TGTGCCAGCAGCCCCAAGGAGGGACTTCCTTCCTACAATGAGCAGTTCTTC.

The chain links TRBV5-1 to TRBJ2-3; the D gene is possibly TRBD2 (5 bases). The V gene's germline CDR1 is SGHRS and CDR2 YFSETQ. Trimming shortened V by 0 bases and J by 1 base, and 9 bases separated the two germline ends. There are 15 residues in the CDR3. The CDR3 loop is CASSLGLAGTDTQYF. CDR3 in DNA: TGCGCCAGCAGCTTGGGGCTAGCTGGCACAGATACGCAGTATTTT.

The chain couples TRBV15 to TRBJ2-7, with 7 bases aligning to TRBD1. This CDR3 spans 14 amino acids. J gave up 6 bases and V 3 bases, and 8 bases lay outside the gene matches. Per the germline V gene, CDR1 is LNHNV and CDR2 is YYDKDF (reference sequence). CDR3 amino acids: CATSSRQGVGEQYF. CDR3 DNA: TGTGCCACCAGCAGTCGACAGGGAGTTGGCGAGCAGTACTTC.

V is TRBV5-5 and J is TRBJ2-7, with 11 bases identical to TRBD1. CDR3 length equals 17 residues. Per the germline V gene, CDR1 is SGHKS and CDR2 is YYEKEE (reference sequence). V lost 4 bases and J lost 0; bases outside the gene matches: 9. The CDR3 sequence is CASSRLRDRGFSYEQYF. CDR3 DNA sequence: TGTGCCAGCAGCCGCCTCCGGGACAGGGGGTTCTCCTACGAGCAGTACTTC.

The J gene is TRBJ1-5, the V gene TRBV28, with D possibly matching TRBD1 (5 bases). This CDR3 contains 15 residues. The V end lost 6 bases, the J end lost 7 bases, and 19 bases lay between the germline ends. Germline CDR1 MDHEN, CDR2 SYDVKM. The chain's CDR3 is CASSSTGTTGQPQHF. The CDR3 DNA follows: TGTGCCAGCAGCTCAACCGGGACTACGGGGCAGCCCCAGCATTTT.

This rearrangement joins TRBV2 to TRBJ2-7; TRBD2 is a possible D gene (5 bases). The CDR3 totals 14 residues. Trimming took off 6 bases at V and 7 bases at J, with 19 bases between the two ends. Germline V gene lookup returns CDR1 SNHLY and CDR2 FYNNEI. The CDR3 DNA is TGTGCCAGCAGCGGAGGACCCTCCTTGGGGGAGCAGTACTTC. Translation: CASSGGPSLGEQYF.